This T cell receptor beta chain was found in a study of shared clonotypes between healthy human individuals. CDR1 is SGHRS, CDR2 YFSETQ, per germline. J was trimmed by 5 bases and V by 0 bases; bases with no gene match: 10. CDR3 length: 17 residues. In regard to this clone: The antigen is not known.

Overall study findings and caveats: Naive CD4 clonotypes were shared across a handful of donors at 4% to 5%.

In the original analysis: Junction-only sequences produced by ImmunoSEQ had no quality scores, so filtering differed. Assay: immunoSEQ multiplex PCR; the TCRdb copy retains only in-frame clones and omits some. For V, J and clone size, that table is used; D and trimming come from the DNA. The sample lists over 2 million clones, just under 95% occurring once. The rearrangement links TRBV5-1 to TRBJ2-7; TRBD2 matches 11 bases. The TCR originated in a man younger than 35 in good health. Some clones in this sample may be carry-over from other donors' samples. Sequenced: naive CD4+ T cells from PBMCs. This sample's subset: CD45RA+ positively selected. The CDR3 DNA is TGCGCCAGCAGCTTGGCCCCACCGACTAGCGGGAACCACGAGCAGTACTTC. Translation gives CASSLAPPTSGNHEQYF.